Each of the 15 T cell receptor beta chains below was sequenced from the same sample in a study of Ad26.COV2.S vaccination and SARS-CoV-2 variants. The table came from immunoSEQ multiplex PCR; TCRdb's copy has only in-frame clones and leaves some out. Among 350,000 to 400,000 clones listed, approximately 90% were seen once. Treatment noted: roughly 18 received Ad26.COV2.S at low or high dose, single or two shots; 5 received placebo; per-sample allocation not given. Sampling was done on day 63 after the first vaccine or placebo injection. The specimen was peripheral blood, collected in a trial of Ad26.COV2.S vaccine versus placebo. The receptors were gathered from a person aged 18 to 65 who received the Ad26.COV2.S COVID-19 vaccine or a placebo.

The chain employs TRBV30 and TRBJ1-5; 7 bases match TRBD1. Germline V gene sequence: CDR1 GTSNPN, CDR2 SVGIG (reference sequence). J gave up 8 bases and V 0 bases, and 10 bases lay outside the gene matches. This CDR3 is built from 15 residues. The CDR3 here is CAWSVQGLLGEPQHF. CDR3 nucleotide sequence: TGTGCCTGGAGTGTACAGGGGCTACTTGGTGAGCCCCAGCATTTT. The whole variable domain, filled in from reference TRBV30 and TRBJ1-5, reads SQTIHQWPATLVQPVGSPLSLECTVEGTSNPNLYWYRQAAGRGLQLLFYSVGIGQISSEVPQNLSASRPQDRQFILSSKKLLLSDSGFYLCAWSVQGLLGEPQHFGDGTRLSIL.

The chain has TRBV5-1 and TRBJ2-1; D unclear. This CDR3 has 13 amino acids. Germline CDR1 reads SGHRS; CDR2 reads YFSETQ. V lost 3 bases to trimming and J lost 5 bases, with 9 bases between them. The CDR3 reads CASSSGPNNEQFF. CDR3 DNA: TGCGCCAGCAGCTCTGGACCCAACAATGAGCAGTTCTTC.

The chain employs TRBV5-4 and TRBJ2-1; D tentatively reads TRBD1 or TRBD2 (5 bases each). Germline lookup yields CDR1 SGHNT and CDR2 YYREEE (reference sequence). The V end was cut by 2 bases, the J end by 14 bases, with 14 bases between. This CDR3 is built from 12 residues. The CDR3 here is CASSLTGLSEFF. DNA of the CDR3: TGTGCCAGCAGCTTAACAGGACTTTCGGAGTTCTTC.

J is TRBJ2-7 and V is TRBV7-6; 7 nucleotides match TRBD1. The CDR3 has 15 amino acids. V lost 0 bases and J lost 2; bases outside the gene matches: 4. The germline V gene has CDR1 SGHVS and CDR2 FNYEAQ. CDR3 loop: CASSLAQGETYEQYF. The CDR3 DNA is TGTGCCAGCAGCTTAGCTCAGGGGGAAACCTACGAGCAGTACTTC.

The rearrangement uses TRBV2 and TRBJ1-5; D is unclear. Trimming left V 7 bases short and J 0 bases short, with 22 bases between. The CDR3 has 18 amino acids. Germline CDR1 and CDR2: SNHLY and FYNNEI. The CDR3 DNA reads as TGTGCCAGCACCGAATGGGGAGGTGGTAGTATTAGCAATCAGCCCCAGCATTTT. Amino acids: CASTEWGGGSISNQPQHF. Supplemented by reference TRBV2 and TRBJ1-5, the full variable domain reads EPEVTQTPSHQVTQMGQEVILRCVPISNHLYFYWYRQILGQKVEFLVSFYNNEISEKSEIFDDQFSVERPDGSNFTLKIRSTKLEDSAMYFCASTEWGGGSISNQPQHFGDGTRLSIL.

The gene calls are TRBV29-1 and TRBJ2-2; D gene uncertain. The CDR3 runs 14 residues. V was pared by 7 bases and J by 2 bases, with 14 bases between. The V gene's germline CDR1 is SQVTM and CDR2 ANQGSEA. The CDR3 loop reads CSARDPFNTGELFF. In nucleotides, the CDR3 is TGCAGCGCCCGTGACCCCTTCAACACCGGGGAGCTGTTTTTT.

This clone turned up a few times. This chain connects TRBV5-1 to TRBJ2-1; TRBD2 is a possible D gene (5 bases). Trimming shortened V by 1 base and J by 3 bases, and 5 bases separated the two germline ends. The CDR3 has 13 residues. Looked up from germline, CDR1 is SGHRS and CDR2 is YFSETQ. The CDR3: CASSLRDYNEQFF. CDR3 in DNA: TGCGCCAGCAGCTTGCGGGACTACAATGAGCAGTTCTTC. The whole variable domain, filled in from reference TRBV5-1 and TRBJ2-1, reads KAGVTQTPRYLIKTRGQQVTLSCSPISGHRSVSWYQQTPGQGLQFLFEYFSETQRNKGNFPGRFSGRQFSNSRSEMNVSTLELGDSALYLCASSLRDYNEQFFGPGTRLTVL.

The chain links TRBV5-5 to TRBJ1-1; weak D call: TRBD1 (6 bases). This CDR3 has 15 amino acids. Germline values: CDR1 SGHKS, CDR2 YYEKEE (reference sequence). Trimming stripped 2 bases from V and 5 bases from J, with 16 bases between. CDR3 in DNA: TGTGCCAGCAGCTTCCCCCGGCAGGGGAGGACTGAAGCTTTCTTT. It translates to CASSFPRQGRTEAFF.

This clone was observed a few times. At one end the junction does not follow the germline gene, possibly because of a read error. CDR3 region: CPTGDLYYGYTF. DNA of the CDR3: TGCCCCACTGGAGACCTCTACTATGGCTACACCTTC. The chain has TRBV6-4 and TRBJ1-2; D not certain. In germline, CDR1 is MRHNA, CDR2 SNTAGT. The CDR3 covers 12 residues.

This chain uses TRBV6-2 or TRBV6-3 with TRBJ1-5; perhaps TRBD1 as D (6 bases). The V end lost 6 bases, the J end lost 1 base, and 13 bases lay between the germline ends. Germline values: CDR1 MNHEY, CDR2 SVGEGT. The CDR3 is 15 residues long. The CDR3 DNA is TGTGCCAGCAGCCACAGGGAGAGAAGCAATCAGCCCCAGCATTTT. Its translation: CASSHRERSNQPQHF.

This chain links TRBV15 with TRBJ2-5; 7 bases are a match to TRBD2. Germline V lookup: CDR1 LNHNV, CDR2 YYDKDF (reference sequence). V lost 2 bases, J lost 5 bases, and 14 bases stayed unmatched. CDR3 size: 17 residues. CDR3 DNA sequence: TGTGCCACCAGCAGACCGCCCAGGTTGGGAGGGGAGGAGACCCAGTACTTC. Translation gives CATSRPPRLGGEETQYF.

The chain employs TRBV19 and TRBJ1-5, with D uncertain. V lost 7 bases and J lost 0, with 7 bases in between. This CDR3 has 13 amino acids. The V gene's germline CDR1 is LNHDA and CDR2 SQIVND (reference sequence). This CDR3 is CASNLYSNQPQHF. The CDR3 DNA reads TGTGCCAGTAACCTGTATAGCAATCAGCCCCAGCATTTT.

This clone occurred once. CDR3 in DNA: TGTGCCAGCAGTTACGGCAGGGGAGTAGAGACCCAGTACTTC. Residues: CASSYGRGVETQYF. J is TRBJ2-5 and V is TRBV2; maybe TRBD1 (6 bases). The CDR3 is 14 residues long. Germline CDR1 and CDR2: SNHLY and FYNNEI. V lost 5 bases to trimming and J lost 4 bases, with 14 bases between them.

The J gene is TRBJ2-7, the V gene TRBV6-5; TRBD2 agrees at 11 bases. CDR1 MNHEY and CDR2 SVGAGI come from the germline V gene. The CDR3 totals 13 residues. V lost 6 bases to trimming and J lost 3 bases; unmatched junction nucleotides: 1. The CDR3 coding sequence is TGTGCCAGCAGACTAGCGGGGGACTACGAGCAGTACTTC. Translating gives CASRLAGDYEQYF.

This chain connects TRBV7-2 to TRBJ1-1; no reliable D call. Trimming took 1 base from V and 7 from J, leaving 13 bases between them. Germline lookup yields CDR1 SGHTA and CDR2 FQGNSA. This CDR3 is 14 amino acids long. The CDR3 DNA follows: TGTGCCAGCAGCTTAGAGTATGGCGGCCGTGAAGCTTTCTTT. Translation gives CASSLEYGGREAFF.